Reported below is one TCR beta chain. Its target is unknown. This entry comes from a study of T cell responses to AZD1222 COVID-19 vaccine. In the study overall: Second-dose intervals near 4 or 12 weeks were combined.

Overall study results and limits: Donors, mostly white British, included more females; clonal diversity was possibly underestimated. Just 5 to 7 AZD1222 recipients were seropositive at baseline. No repertoire was sampled before or during the peak T cell response, only after it.

The CDR3 sequence is 14 residues long. From germline, CDR1 is GTSNPN and CDR2 SVGIG (reference sequence). V was trimmed by 1 base and J by 6 bases, leaving 15 bases between them. TCRdb's table, derived via immunoSEQ multiplex PCR, lists solely in-frame clones and lacks some. The table lists about 90,000 clones, approximately 86% of them singletons. The receptor was isolated from an adult in good health. The material was peripheral blood, obtained on day 0 of AZD1222 vaccination. The chain employs TRBV30 and TRBJ2-5; the D gene is possibly TRBD1 (6 bases). The DNA of the CDR3 is TGTGCCTGGAGTGGTGGGGGCGGAATGAAGACCCAGTACTTC. Protein: CAWSGGGGMKTQYF.